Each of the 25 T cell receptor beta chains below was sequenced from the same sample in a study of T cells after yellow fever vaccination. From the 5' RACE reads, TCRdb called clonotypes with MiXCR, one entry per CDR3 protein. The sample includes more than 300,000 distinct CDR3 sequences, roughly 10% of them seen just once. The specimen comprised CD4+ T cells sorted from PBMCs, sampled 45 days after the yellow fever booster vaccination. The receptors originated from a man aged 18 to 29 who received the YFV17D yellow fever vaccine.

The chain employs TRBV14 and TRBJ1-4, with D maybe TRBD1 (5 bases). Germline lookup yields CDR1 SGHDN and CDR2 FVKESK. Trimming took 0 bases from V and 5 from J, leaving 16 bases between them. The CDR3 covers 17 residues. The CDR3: CASSQDSWGLGNEKLFF. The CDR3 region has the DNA TGTGCCAGCAGCCAAGACTCCTGGGGCTTGGGGAATGAAAAACTGTTTTTT.

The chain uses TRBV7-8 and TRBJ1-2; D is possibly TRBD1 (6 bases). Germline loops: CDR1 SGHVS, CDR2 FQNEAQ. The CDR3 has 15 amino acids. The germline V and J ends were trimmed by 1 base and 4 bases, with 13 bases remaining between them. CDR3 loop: CASSLVDRRSYGYTF. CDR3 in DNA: TGTGCCAGCAGCTTAGTTGACAGGCGGTCCTATGGCTACACCTTC.

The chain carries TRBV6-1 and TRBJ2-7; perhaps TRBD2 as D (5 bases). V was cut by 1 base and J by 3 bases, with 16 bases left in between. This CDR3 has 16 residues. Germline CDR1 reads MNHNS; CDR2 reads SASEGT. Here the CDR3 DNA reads TGTGCCAGCAGTGAAGGAACAGACTCCCGGGGCTACGAGCAGTACGTC. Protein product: CASSEGTDSRGYEQYV.

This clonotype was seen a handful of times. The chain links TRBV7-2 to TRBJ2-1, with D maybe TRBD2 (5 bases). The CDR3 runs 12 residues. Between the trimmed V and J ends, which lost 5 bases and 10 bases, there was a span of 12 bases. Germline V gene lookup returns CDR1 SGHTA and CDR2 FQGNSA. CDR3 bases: TGTGCCAGCAGCCCCCGAGGGCCCGAGCAGTTCTTC. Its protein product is CASSPRGPEQFF.

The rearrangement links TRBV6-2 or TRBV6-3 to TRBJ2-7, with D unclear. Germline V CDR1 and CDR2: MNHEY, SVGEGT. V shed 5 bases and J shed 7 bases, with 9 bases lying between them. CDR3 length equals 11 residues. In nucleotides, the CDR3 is TGTGCCAGCAGTCATGGTAGAGAGCAGTACGTC. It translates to CASSHGREQYV.

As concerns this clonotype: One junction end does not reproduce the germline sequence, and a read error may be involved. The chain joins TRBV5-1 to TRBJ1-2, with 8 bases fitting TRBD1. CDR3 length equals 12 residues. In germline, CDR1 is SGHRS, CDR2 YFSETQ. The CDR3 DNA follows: TGCGCCACCAGCAAGACAGGGGATGGCTACACCTTC. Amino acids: CATSKTGDGYTF.

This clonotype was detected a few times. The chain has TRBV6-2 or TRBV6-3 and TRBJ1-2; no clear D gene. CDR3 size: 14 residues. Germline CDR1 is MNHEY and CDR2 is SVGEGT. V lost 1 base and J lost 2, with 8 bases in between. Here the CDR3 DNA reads TGTGCCAGCAGTTACTTACGATCAAACTATGGCTACACCTTC. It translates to CASSYLRSNYGYTF.

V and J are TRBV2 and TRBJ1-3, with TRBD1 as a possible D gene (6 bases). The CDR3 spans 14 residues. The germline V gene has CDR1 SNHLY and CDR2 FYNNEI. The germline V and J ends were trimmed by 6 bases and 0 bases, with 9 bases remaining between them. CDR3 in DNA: TGTGCCAGCAGCGACAGGATCTCTGGAAACACCATATATTTT. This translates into CASSDRISGNTIYF.

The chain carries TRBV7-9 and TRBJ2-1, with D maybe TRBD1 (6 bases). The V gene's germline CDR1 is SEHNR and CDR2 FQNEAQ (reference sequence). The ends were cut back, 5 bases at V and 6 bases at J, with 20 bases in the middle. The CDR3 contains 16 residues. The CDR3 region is CASSQGVSAGVNEQFF. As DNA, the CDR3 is TGTGCCAGCAGCCAAGGCGTTTCTGCAGGGGTCAATGAGCAGTTCTTC.

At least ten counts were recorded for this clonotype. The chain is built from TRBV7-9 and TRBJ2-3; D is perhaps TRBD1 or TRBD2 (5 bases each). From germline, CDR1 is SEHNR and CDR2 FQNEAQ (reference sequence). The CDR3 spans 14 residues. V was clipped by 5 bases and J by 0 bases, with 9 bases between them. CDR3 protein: CASSRGTSTDTQYF. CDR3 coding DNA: TGTGCCAGCAGCCGAGGGACCAGCACAGATACGCAGTATTTT.

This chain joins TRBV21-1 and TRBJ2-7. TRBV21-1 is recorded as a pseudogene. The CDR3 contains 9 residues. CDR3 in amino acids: CARLDEQYF. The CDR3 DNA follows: TGTGCCAGGCTGGACGAGCAGTACTTC.

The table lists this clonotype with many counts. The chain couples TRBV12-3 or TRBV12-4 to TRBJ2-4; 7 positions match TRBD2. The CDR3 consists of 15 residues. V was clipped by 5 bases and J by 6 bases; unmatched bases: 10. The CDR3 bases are TGTGCCAGCAGTCCTATGGGAGGGGCGGGAAACATTCAGTACTTC. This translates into CASSPMGGAGNIQYF.

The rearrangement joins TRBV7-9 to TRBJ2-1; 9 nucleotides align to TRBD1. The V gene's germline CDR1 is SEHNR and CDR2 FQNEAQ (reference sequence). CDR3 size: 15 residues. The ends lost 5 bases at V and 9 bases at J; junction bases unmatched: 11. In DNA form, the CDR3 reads TGTGCCAGCAGCCCCGGGACAGGGTCAGCGGGTGAGCAGTTCTTC. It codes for CASSPGTGSAGEQFF. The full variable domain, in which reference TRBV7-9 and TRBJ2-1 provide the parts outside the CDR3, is DTGVSQNPRHKITKRGQNVTFRCDPISEHNRLYWYRQTLGQGPEFLTYFQNEAQLEKSRLLSDRFSAERPKGSFSTLEIQRTEQGDSAMYLCASSPGTGSAGEQFFGPGTRLTVL.

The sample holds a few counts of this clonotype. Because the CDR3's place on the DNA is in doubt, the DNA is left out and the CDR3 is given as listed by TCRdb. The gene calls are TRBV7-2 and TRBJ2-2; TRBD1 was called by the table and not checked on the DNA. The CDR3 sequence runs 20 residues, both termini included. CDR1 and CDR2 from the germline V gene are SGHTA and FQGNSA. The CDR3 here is CASTPGPRDRGFEHRGAVFF.

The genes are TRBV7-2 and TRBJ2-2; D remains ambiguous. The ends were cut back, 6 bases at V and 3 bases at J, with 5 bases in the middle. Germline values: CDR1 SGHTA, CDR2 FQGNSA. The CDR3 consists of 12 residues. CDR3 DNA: TGTGCCAGCAGGATGTACACCGGGGAGCTGTTTTTT. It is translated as CASRMYTGELFF.

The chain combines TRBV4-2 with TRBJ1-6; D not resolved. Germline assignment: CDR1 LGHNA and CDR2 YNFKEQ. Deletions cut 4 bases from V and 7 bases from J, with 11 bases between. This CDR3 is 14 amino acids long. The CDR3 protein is CASSPTPGNSPLHF. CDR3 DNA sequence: TGTGCCAGCAGCCCCACCCCCGGGAATTCACCCCTCCACTTT.

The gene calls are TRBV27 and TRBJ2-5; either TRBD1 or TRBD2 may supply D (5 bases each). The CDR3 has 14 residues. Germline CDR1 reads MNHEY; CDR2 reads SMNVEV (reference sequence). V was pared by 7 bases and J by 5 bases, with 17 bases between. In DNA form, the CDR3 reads TGTGCCAGCACTCTTGGGATTGAGGGGGAGACCCAGTACTTC. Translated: CASTLGIEGETQYF.

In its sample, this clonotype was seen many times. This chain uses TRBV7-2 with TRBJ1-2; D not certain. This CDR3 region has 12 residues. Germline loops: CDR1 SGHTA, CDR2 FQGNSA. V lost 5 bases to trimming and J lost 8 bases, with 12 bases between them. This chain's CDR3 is CASSQGYEGYTF. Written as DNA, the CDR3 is TGTGCCAGCAGCCAAGGGTACGAAGGCTACACCTTC. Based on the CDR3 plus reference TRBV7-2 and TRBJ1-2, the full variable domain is GAGVSQSPSNKVTEKGKDVELRCDPISGHTALYWYRQSLGQGLEFLIYFQGNSAPDKSGLPSDRFSAERTGGSVSTLTIQRTQQEDSAVYLCASSQGYEGYTFGSGTRLTVV.

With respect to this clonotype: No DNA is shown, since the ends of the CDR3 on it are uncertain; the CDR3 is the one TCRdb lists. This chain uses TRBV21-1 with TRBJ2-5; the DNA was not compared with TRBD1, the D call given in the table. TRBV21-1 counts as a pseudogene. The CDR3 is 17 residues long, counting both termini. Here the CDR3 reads CASSPEFGTGSLQTQYF.

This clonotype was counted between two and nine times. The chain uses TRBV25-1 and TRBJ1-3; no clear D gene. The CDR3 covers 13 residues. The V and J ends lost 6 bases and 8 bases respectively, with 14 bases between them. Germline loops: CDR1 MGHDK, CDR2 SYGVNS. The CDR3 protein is CASSRGAGDTIYF. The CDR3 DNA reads TGTGCCAGCAGCCGGGGAGCTGGGGACACCATATATTTT.

The CDR3 spells CASSMYVNNEQFF. The CDR3 DNA is TGTGCCAGTAGTATGTACGTAAACAATGAGCAGTTCTTC. The rearrangement uses TRBV19 and TRBJ2-1; D remains unclear. The V end was cut by 3 bases, the J end by 5 bases, with 8 bases between. CDR3 length equals 13 residues. The germline V gene has CDR1 LNHDA and CDR2 SQIVND (reference sequence). Variable domain in full (rest from reference TRBV19 and TRBJ2-1): DGGITQSPKYLFRKEGQNVTLSCEQNLNHDAMYWYRQDPGQGLRLIYYSQIVNDFQKGDIAEGYSVSREKKESFPLTVTSAQKNPTAFYLCASSMYVNNEQFFGPGTRLTVL.

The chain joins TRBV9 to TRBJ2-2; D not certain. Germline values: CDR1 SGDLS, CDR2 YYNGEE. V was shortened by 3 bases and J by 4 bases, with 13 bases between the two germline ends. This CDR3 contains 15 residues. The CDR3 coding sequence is TGTGCCAGCAGCGCGAGGATAGGTTCCACCGGGGAGCTGTTTTTT. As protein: CASSARIGSTGELFF.

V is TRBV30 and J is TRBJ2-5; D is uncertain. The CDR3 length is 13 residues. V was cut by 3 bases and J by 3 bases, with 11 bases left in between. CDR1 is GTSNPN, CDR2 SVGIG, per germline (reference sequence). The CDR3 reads CAWSASWEETQYF. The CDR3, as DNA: TGTGCCTGGAGCGCTTCGTGGGAAGAGACCCAGTACTTC.

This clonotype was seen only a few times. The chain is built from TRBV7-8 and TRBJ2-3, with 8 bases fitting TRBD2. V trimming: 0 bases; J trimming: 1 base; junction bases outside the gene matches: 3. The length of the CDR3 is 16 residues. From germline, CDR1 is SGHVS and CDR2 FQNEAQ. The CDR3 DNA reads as TGTGCCAGCAGCTTAGCTAATAGCGGGGGCACAGATACGCAGTATTTT. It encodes CASSLANSGGTDTQYF.

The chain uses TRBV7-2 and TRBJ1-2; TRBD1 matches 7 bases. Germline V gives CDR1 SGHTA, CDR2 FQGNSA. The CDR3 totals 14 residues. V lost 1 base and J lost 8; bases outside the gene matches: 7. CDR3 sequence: CASSLGDSSWGYTF. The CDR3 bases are TGTGCCAGCAGCTTAGGGGACAGCTCTTGGGGCTACACCTTC.